These 32 T cell receptor beta chains were sequenced from one sample in a study of T-cell memory formation after mild COVID-19. TCRdb used MiXCR to reprocess the 5' RACE reads, holding one entry per CDR3 protein. The repertoire holds roughly 380,000 distinct CDR3 sequences, with approximately 27% as singletons. Sequenced sample: PBMCs or a T cell subset sorted from them (not recorded which). The receptor source for this set is an adult woman who had mild COVID-19 (a few samples of this study predate the infection). Cell type and time point are not known.

The chain employs TRBV12-3 or TRBV12-4 and TRBJ2-7, with no clear D. Trimming removed 3 bases from V and 4 bases from J, with 19 bases in between. The CDR3 spans 16 residues. In DNA form, the CDR3 reads TGTGCCAGCAGTTTTCTCGGTCCTCGGGTAAGGTACGAGCAGTACTTC. This encodes CASSFLGPRVRYEQYF.

The chain combines TRBV5-4 with TRBJ1-1; D is unclear. This CDR3 has 14 residues. Looked up from germline, CDR1 is SGHNT and CDR2 is YYREEE (reference sequence). V was pared by 1 base and J by 3 bases, with 10 bases between. The DNA of the CDR3 is TGTGCCAGCAGCTTGAATGGTTGGGACACTGAAGCTTTCTTT. Translating gives CASSLNGWDTEAFF.

CDR3 in amino acids: CASSFGTSFYEQYF. CDR3 in DNA: TGTGCCAGCAGTTTCGGGACTAGTTTCTACGAGCAGTACTTC. This chain joins TRBV12-3 or TRBV12-4 and TRBJ2-7; 8 nucleotides match TRBD2. The CDR3 is made up of 14 amino acids. J lost 3 bases, V lost 3 bases, and 4 bases had no gene match.

The sample holds a few counts of this clonotype. The genes are TRBV12-3 or TRBV12-4 and TRBJ1-3; D gene ambiguous. This CDR3 is 14 amino acids long. V shed 1 base and J shed 4 bases, with 8 bases lying between them. Written as DNA, the CDR3 is TGTGCCAGCAGTTTAGACGTCCCGGGAAACACCATATATTTT. Its protein product is CASSLDVPGNTIYF.

The chain links TRBV7-9 to TRBJ2-2; no definite D call. The CDR3 covers 15 residues. Germline V gene data show CDR1 as SEHNR and CDR2 as FQNEAQ (reference sequence). Trimming took 5 bases from V and 5 from J, leaving 15 bases between them. The CDR3: CASSITLHQTGELFF. The DNA of the CDR3 is TGTGCCAGCAGCATCACTCTCCATCAAACCGGGGAGCTGTTTTTT.

In the case of this clonotype: The limits of the CDR3 on the DNA are not certain, so only TCRdb's listed CDR3 is given. The V call is TRBV21-1, the J call TRBJ1-1; TRBD1 was called by the table and not checked on the DNA. TRBV21-1 is recorded as a pseudogene. The CDR3 has 17 amino acids, counting both end residues. The CDR3 loop reads CASSKALFGQGNTEAFF.

At least ten counts were recorded for this clonotype. The chain recombines TRBV7-6 with TRBJ1-5; D not certain. The V gene's germline CDR1 is SGHVS and CDR2 FNYEAQ. Trimming stripped 1 base from V and 0 bases from J, with 10 bases between. The length of the CDR3 is 16 residues. Written as DNA, the CDR3 is TGTGCCAGCAGCTTAGGGCCGCCGAATAGCAATCAGCCCCAGCATTTT. Translation gives CASSLGPPNSNQPQHF.

CDR3 nucleotides: TGTGCCACCAGCGACAGGAGAGATCAGCCCCAGCATTTT. Amino acids: CATSDRRDQPQHF. The chain links TRBV15 to TRBJ1-5, with D possibly matching TRBD1 (6 bases). There are 13 residues in the CDR3. V lost 5 bases and J lost 5, with 10 bases in between. CDR1 is LNHNV and CDR2 is YYDKDF in the germline V gene (reference sequence).

This clonotype was seen ten or more times. The junction departs from the called germline gene at one end, perhaps through a read error. This rearrangement joins TRBV7-7 to TRBJ2-5; D unresolved. Germline CDR1 is SSHAT and CDR2 is FNYEAQ (reference sequence). This CDR3 is 15 amino acids long. CDR3 loop: CASSLGRQLQETQYF. The CDR3 DNA follows: TGTGCTAGCAGCTTAGGGCGCCAGCTCCAAGAGACCCAGTACTTC.

This clonotype was found a few times. J is TRBJ1-1 and V is TRBV7-9; TRBD1 might be the D (6 bases). Trimming removed 4 bases from V and 1 base from J, with 16 bases in between. Germline CDR1 reads SEHNR; CDR2 reads FQNEAQ (reference sequence). This CDR3 has 16 amino acids. The CDR3 DNA reads as TGTGCCAGCAGCTCCACCGCGGGCAGGGGGAACACTGAAGCTTTCTTT. It specifies CASSSTAGRGNTEAFF.

This clonotype was detected only a few times. The chain recombines TRBV7-9 with TRBJ2-7; 11 bases map to TRBD2. This CDR3 has 17 residues. The trim removed 3 bases at V and 5 bases at J, leaving 12 bases unmatched. Germline CDR1 SEHNR, CDR2 FQNEAQ (reference sequence). DNA for the CDR3: TGTGCCAGCAGCTTGAGAAACAAAAAGACTAGCGGGGACGAGCAGTACTTC. As protein: CASSLRNKKTSGDEQYF.

The V call is TRBV9, the J call TRBJ2-1, with a tentative D call TRBD2 (6 bases). V was shortened by 2 bases and J by 3 bases, with 12 bases between the two germline ends. This CDR3 has 15 residues. Germline V gene sequence: CDR1 SGDLS, CDR2 YYNGEE. CDR3 DNA: TGTGCCAGCAGCGTGGGGGACGGGAGCTACAATGAGCAGTTCTTC. Translating it yields CASSVGDGSYNEQFF.

CDR3 sequence: CASQWAIDQPQHF. DNA of the CDR3: TGTGCCAGTCAATGGGCTATCGATCAGCCCCAGCATTTT. The chain uses TRBV6-5 and TRBJ1-5; D remains unclear. Germline CDR1 is MNHEY and CDR2 is SVGAGI. CDR3 size: 13 residues. The V end was cut by 9 bases, the J end by 5 bases, with 14 bases between.

The chain combines TRBV24-1 with TRBJ2-3, with 11 bases matching TRBD2. The CDR3 totals 14 residues. Unmatched junction bases numbered 5, after V lost 11 bases and J lost 2 bases. Germline V gene sequence: CDR1 KGHDR, CDR2 SFDVKD. CDR3 coding DNA: TGTGCCATCGGGACTAGCGGTTCCACAGATACGCAGTATTTT. Protein: CAIGTSGSTDTQYF.

V usage is TRBV5-1 and J usage is TRBJ2-1; 14 bases agree with TRBD2. Trimming took 4 bases from V and 0 from J; bases not matched to a gene: 9. The CDR3 has 19 amino acids. Germline V CDR1 and CDR2: SGHRS, YFSETQ. CDR3 region: CASSEGLAGASRSYNEQFF. The CDR3 bases are TGCGCCAGCAGCGAGGGACTAGCGGGGGCCAGTCGCTCCTACAATGAGCAGTTCTTC.

V is TRBV2 and J is TRBJ1-5, with a possible D match to TRBD1 (5 bases). The length of the CDR3 is 15 residues. V dropped 5 bases and J dropped 6 bases, with 17 bases sitting between them. The germline V gene encodes CDR1 SNHLY and CDR2 FYNNEI. In DNA form, the CDR3 reads TGTGCCAGCAGTCGGGACTCAGAAACGGGTCAGCCCCAGCATTTT. Residues: CASSRDSETGQPQHF.

The chain combines TRBV12-3 or TRBV12-4 with TRBJ1-4, with D possibly matching TRBD1 (5 bases). Trimming shortened V by 2 bases and J by 8 bases, and 12 bases separated the two germline ends. CDR3 size: 14 residues. CDR3 residues: CASSLTGSGEKLFF. CDR3 DNA: TGTGCCAGCAGTTTAACAGGCTCTGGCGAAAAACTGTTTTTT.

This clonotype was recorded a few times. The rearrangement joins TRBV7-8 to TRBJ2-5, with a possible D match to TRBD2 (6 bases). Trimming took 3 bases from V and 4 from J, leaving 15 bases between them. The CDR3 consists of 15 residues. Germline CDR1 is SGHVS and CDR2 is FQNEAQ. CDR3 coding DNA: TGTGCCAGCAGCTTGTCAAGCGGAGGGACAGAGACCCAGTACTTC. This codes for CASSLSSGGTETQYF.

The chain is built from TRBV9 and TRBJ2-1, with 11 bases that match TRBD2. CDR1 and CDR2 (germline): SGDLS, YYNGEE. The CDR3 consists of 16 residues. V dropped 2 bases and J dropped 5; count of bases not matched to a gene: 6. In DNA, the CDR3 is TGTGCCAGCAGCGTCACTAGCGGGAGTTCCCACAATGAGCAGTTCTTC. This codes for CASSVTSGSSHNEQFF.

The sample holds a few counts of this clonotype. The rearrangement uses TRBV6-5 and TRBJ2-7; 9 bases line up with TRBD2. From germline, CDR1 is MNHEY and CDR2 SVGAGI. Trimming removed 6 bases from V and 2 bases from J; junction bases left unmatched: 8. The length of the CDR3 is 15 residues. CDR3 nucleotide sequence: TGTGCCAGCAGCCAACCGACTAGCGGTACCTACGAGCAGTACTTC. Translating it yields CASSQPTSGTYEQYF.

Concerning this clonotype: The conserved final phenylalanine or tryptophan is absent from the CDR3, which likely points to a read error. The V call is TRBV24-1, the J call TRBJ1-1; possibly TRBD1 for D (5 bases). Looked up from germline, CDR1 is KGHDR and CDR2 is SFDVKD. This CDR3 spans 14 amino acids. The V end was cut by 5 bases, the J end by 3 bases, with 12 bases between. CDR3 protein: CATSVGGADTEAFL. DNA of the CDR3: TGTGCCACCAGTGTAGGAGGGGCGGACACTGAAGCTTTCTTA.

CDR3 in DNA: TGTGCCAGCAGCCAGGGGGTGAGGGGCAATGAGCAGTTCTTC. Its protein is CASSQGVRGNEQFF. The chain is built from TRBV7-6 and TRBJ2-1; TRBD1 matches at 7 bases. The CDR3 runs 14 residues. Trimming cost V 5 bases and J 6 bases; bases outside gene matches: 7. Germline CDR1 reads SGHVS; CDR2 reads FNYEAQ.

The J gene is TRBJ2-3, the V gene TRBV20-1, with D uncertain. The CDR3 sequence is 14 residues long. CDR1 is DFQATT and CDR2 is SNEGSKA in the germline V gene (reference sequence). V gave up 0 bases and J gave up 2 bases, with 9 bases separating them. DNA of the CDR3: TGCAGTGCTAGAGATCAGCTTACCACAGATACGCAGTATTTT. Protein: CSARDQLTTDTQYF.

This clonotype was recorded once. The rearrangement uses TRBV12-3 or TRBV12-4 and TRBJ2-6; perhaps D is TRBD1 or TRBD2 (5 bases each). Trimming left V 6 bases short and J 10 bases short, with 19 bases between. The CDR3 runs to 15 residues. CDR3 sequence: CASSPRGGSPNVLTF. The CDR3 region has the DNA TGTGCCAGCAGCCCGAGGGGCGGGTCCCCTAACGTCCTGACTTTC.

This clonotype was detected only a few times. This chain links TRBV12-3 or TRBV12-4 with TRBJ2-4, with TRBD2 matching over 8 bases. J lost 3 bases, V lost 6 bases, and 13 bases had no gene match. The CDR3 spans 17 residues. The CDR3 DNA is TGTGCCAGCAGCCAAGTCGAGGTTCTAGCGGGCAAAAACATTCAGTACTTC. It specifies CASSQVEVLAGKNIQYF.

The rearrangement uses TRBV12-3 or TRBV12-4 and TRBJ2-1; D might be TRBD2 (5 bases). V lost 6 bases to trimming and J lost 6 bases, with 9 bases between them. This CDR3 is built from 12 residues. In DNA, the CDR3 is TGTGCCAGCAGCCACACTAGCAATGAGCAGTTCTTC. Its translation: CASSHTSNEQFF.

This clonotype was detected only a few times. V usage is TRBV2 and J usage is TRBJ2-3; 12 bases are a match to TRBD2. This CDR3 region has 15 residues. Trimming cost V 6 bases and J 2 bases; bases outside gene matches: 3. Germline V gene sequence: CDR1 SNHLY, CDR2 FYNNEI. The CDR3, as DNA: TGTGCCAGCAGGAGACTAGCGGGAGACACAGATACGCAGTATTTT. Translation gives CASRRLAGDTDTQYF.

The J gene is TRBJ1-2, the V gene TRBV20-1, with a tentative D call TRBD1 (6 bases). V shed 3 bases and J shed 5 bases, with 10 bases lying between them. CDR1 DFQATT and CDR2 SNEGSKA come from the germline V gene (reference sequence). The CDR3 extends over 12 amino acids. The CDR3 nucleotides read TGCAGTGCTAGTCCCGGACAGTATGGCTACACCTTC. Translation: CSASPGQYGYTF.

The CDR3 sequence: CASSEGPSSETQYF. CDR3 DNA: TGTGCCAGCAGTGAAGGGCCCAGCTCGGAGACCCAGTACTTC. This chain joins TRBV6-1 and TRBJ2-5; D ambiguous. CDR1 and CDR2 from the germline V gene are MNHNS and SASEGT. V lost 1 base to trimming and J lost 5 bases, with 11 bases between them. The CDR3 runs 14 residues.

The chain joins TRBV4-2 to TRBJ2-3; 9 bases match TRBD2. CDR1 LGHNA and CDR2 YNFKEQ come from the germline V gene. The CDR3 loop spans 14 amino acids. Here the CDR3 DNA reads TGTGCGGCGGGCGGGGGGGCCTCGTCAGATACGCAGTATTTT. Translated, it gives CAAGGGASSDTQYF.

This clonotype was counted between two and nine times. The V and J genes are TRBV5-6 and TRBJ2-4; D is undetermined. Germline V gene data show CDR1 as SGHDT and CDR2 as YYEEEE. The CDR3 sequence is 11 residues long. Trimming took 1 base from V and 11 from J, leaving 7 bases between them. The CDR3 DNA is TGTGCCAGCAGCTTGTCTCGGGTTCAGTACTTC. Protein sequence: CASSLSRVQYF.

The chain is built from TRBV7-9 and TRBJ2-2; D is unclear. The CDR3 covers 16 residues. The V and J ends lost 3 bases and 1 base respectively, with 12 bases between them. Looked up from germline, CDR1 is SEHNR and CDR2 is FQNEAQ (reference sequence). The CDR3 protein is CASSFGQALNTGELFF. The CDR3 coding sequence is TGTGCCAGCAGCTTTGGGCAGGCCCTGAACACCGGGGAGCTGTTTTTT.